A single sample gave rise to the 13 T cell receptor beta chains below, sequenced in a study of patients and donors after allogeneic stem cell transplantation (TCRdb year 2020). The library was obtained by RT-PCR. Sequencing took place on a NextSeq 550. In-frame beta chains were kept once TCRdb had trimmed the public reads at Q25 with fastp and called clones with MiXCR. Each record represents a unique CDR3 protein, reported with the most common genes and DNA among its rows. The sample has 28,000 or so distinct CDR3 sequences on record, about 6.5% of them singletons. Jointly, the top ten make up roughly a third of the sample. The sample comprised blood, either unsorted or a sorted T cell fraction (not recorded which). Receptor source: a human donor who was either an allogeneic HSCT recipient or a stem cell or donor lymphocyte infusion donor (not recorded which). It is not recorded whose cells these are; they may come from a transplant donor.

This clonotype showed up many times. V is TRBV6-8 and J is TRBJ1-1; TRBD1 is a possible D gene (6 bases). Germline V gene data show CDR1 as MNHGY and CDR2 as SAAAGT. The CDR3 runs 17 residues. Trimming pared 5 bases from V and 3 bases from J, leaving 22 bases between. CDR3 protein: CASSRYRAGRRDTEAFF. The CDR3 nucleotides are TGTGCCAGCAGTCGATACAGGGCAGGCCGGCGGGACACTGAAGCTTTCTTT.

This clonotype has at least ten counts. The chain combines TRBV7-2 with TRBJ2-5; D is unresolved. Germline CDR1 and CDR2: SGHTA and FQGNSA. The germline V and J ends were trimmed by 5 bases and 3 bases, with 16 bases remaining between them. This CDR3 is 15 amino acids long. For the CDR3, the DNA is TGTGCCAGCAGCGAAAGACCAGCGCGAAAAGAGACCCAGTACTTC. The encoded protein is CASSERPARKETQYF.

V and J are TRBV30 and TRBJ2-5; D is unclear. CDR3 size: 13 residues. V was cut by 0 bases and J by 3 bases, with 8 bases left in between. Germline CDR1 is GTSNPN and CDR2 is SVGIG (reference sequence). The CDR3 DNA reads TGTGCCTGGAGTGTGGTCGGTGAAGAGACCCAGTACTTC. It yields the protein CAWSVVGEETQYF. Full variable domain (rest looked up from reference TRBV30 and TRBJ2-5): SQTIHQWPATLVQPVGSPLSLECTVEGTSNPNLYWYRQAAGRGLQLLFYSVGIGQISSEVPQNLSASRPQDRQFILSSKKLLLSDSGFYLCAWSVVGEETQYFGPGTRLLVL.

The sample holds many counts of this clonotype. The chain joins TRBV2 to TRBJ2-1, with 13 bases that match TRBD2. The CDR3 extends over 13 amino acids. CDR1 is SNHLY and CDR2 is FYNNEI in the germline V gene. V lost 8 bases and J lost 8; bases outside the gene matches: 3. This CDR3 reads CASGLAGAHEQFF. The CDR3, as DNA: TGTGCCAGCGGACTAGCGGGAGCCCATGAGCAGTTCTTC. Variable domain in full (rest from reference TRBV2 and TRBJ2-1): EPEVTQTPSHQVTQMGQEVILRCVPISNHLYFYWYRQILGQKVEFLVSFYNNEISEKSEIFDDQFSVERPDGSNFTLKIRSTKLEDSAMYFCASGLAGAHEQFFGPGTRLTVL.

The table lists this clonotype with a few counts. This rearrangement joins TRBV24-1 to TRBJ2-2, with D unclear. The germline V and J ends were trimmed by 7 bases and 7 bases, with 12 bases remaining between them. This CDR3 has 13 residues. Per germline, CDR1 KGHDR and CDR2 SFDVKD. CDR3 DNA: TGTGCCACCAGGGTGTCAGTGGACGGGGAGCTGTTTTTT. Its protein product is CATRVSVDGELFF.

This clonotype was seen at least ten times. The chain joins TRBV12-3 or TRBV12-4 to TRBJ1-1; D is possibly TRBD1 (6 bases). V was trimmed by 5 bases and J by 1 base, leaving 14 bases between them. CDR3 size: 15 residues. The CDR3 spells CASSVAGARNTEAFF. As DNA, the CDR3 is TGTGCCAGCAGTGTTGCAGGGGCGCGGAACACTGAAGCTTTCTTT.

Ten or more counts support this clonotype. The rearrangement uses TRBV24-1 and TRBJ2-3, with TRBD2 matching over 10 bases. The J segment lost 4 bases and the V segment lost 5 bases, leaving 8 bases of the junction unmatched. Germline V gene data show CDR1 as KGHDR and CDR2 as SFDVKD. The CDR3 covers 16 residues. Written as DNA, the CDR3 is TGTGCCACCAGTGGCAAGCGGGAGGGCCGGGCAGATACGCAGTATTTT. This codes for CATSGKREGRADTQYF.

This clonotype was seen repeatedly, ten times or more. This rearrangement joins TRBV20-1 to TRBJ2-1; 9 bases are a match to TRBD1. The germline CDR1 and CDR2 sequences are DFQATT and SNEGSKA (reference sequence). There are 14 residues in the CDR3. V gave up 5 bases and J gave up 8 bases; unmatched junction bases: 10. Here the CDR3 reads CSAAGDREFDEQFF. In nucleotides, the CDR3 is TGCAGTGCTGCGGGGGACAGGGAGTTCGATGAGCAGTTCTTC.

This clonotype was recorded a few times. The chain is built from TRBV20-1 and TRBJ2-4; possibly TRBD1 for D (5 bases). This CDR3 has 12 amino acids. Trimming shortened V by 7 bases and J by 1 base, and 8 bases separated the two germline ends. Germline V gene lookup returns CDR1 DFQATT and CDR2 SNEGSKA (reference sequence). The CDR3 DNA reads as TGCAGTGTAAGGGGTGCCAAAAACATTCAGTACTTC. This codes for CSVRGAKNIQYF.

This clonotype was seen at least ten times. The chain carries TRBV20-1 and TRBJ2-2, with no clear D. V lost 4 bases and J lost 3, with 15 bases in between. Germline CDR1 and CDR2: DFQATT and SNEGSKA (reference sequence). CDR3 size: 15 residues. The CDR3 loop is CSAIGPGPDTGELFF. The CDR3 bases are TGCAGTGCTATCGGGCCAGGCCCAGACACCGGGGAGCTGTTTTTT.

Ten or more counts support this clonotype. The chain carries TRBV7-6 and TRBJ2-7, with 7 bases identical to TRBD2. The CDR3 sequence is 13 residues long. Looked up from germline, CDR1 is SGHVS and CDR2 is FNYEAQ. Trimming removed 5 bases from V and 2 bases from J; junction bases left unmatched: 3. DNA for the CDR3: TGTGCCAGCAGCCGGGACTACACCTACGAGCAGTACTTC. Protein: CASSRDYTYEQYF.

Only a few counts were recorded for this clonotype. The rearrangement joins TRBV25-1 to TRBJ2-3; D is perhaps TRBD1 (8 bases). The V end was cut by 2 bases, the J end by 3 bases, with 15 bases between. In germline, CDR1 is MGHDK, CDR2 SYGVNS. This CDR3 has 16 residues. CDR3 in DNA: TGTGCCAGCAGTGAACGACAGGGGAGGGGAACAGATACGCAGTATTTT. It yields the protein CASSERQGRGTDTQYF.

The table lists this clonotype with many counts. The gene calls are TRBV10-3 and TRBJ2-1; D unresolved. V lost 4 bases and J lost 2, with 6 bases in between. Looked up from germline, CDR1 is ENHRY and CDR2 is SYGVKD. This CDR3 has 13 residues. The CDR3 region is CAISAGTYNEQFF. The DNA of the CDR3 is TGTGCCATCAGTGCCGGCACCTACAATGAGCAGTTCTTC.